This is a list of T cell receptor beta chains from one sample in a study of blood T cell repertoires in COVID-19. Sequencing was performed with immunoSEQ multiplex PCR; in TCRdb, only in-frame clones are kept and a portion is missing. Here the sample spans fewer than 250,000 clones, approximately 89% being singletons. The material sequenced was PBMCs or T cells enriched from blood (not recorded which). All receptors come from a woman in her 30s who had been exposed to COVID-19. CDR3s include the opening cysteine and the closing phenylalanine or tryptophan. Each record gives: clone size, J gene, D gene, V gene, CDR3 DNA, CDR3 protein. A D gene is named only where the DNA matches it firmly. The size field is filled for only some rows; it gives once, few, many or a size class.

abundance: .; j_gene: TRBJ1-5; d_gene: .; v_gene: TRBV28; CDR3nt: TGTGCCAGCAGTTTTGGGGGGGTTAGCAATCAGCCCCAGCATTTT; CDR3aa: CASSFGGVSNQPQHF
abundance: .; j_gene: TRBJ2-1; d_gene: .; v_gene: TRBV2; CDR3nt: TGTGCCAGCAGTGATAAGCTACGGGGCTACAATGAGCAGTTCTTC; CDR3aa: CASSDKLRGYNEQFF
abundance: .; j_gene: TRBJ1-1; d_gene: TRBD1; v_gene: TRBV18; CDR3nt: TGTGCCAGCTCACCTCGACAGGGGGCGAACACTGAAGCTTTCTTT; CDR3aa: CASSPRQGANTEAFF
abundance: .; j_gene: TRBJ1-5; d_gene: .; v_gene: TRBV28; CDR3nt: TGTGCCAGCAGTTTAATTTTGATCGGATTCGGGGGGAATCAGCCCCAGCATTTT; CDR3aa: CASSLILIGFGGNQPQHF
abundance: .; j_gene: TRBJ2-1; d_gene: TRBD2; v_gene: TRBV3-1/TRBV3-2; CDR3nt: TGTGCCAGCAGCCAAGAACGGGGCGGGAGGTCTTACAATGAGCAGTTCTTC; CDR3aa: CASSQERGGRSYNEQFF
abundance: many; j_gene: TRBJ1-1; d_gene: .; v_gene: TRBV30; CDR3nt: TGTGCGGGAGGGAAAGGGGGAGGTACTGAAGCTTTCTTT; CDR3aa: CAGGKGGGTEAFF
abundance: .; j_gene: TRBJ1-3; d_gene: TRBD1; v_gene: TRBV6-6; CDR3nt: TGTGCCAGCAGTTCGGACAGGGCCTCTGGAAACACCATATATTTT; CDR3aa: CASSSDRASGNTIYF
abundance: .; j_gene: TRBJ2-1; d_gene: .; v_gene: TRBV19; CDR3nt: TGTGCCAGTAGTATTGGGGAAGTCGTGGGAGGCAATGAGCAGTTCTTC; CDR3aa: CASSIGEVVGGNEQFF
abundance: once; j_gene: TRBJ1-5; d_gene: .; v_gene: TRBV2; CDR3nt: TGTGCCAGCAGTGAAAACAGGGCCGGCAATCAGCCCCAGCATTTT; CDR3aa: CASSENRAGNQPQHF
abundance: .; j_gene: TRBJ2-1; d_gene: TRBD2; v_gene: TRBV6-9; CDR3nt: TGTGCCAGCAGTTACCCGGGGGGGGGAGGTGAGCAGTTCTTC; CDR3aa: CASSYPGGGGEQFF
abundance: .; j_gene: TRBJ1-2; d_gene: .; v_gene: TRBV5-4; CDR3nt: TGTGCCAGCAGCTCCCTCTATGGCTACACCTTC; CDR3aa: CASSSLYGYTF
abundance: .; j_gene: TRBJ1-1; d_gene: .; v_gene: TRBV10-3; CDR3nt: TGTGCCATCAGCATGAGTTTTGGCACTGAAGCTTTCTTT; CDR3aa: CAISMSFGTEAFF
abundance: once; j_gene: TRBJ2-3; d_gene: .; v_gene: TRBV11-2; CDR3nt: TGTGCCAGCAGCTTAGGGGAGAAAGCGTTCCCCCCAGATACGCAGTATTTT; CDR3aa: CASSLGEKAFPPDTQYF
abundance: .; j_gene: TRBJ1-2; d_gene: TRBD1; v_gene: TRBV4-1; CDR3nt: TGCGCCAGCAGCCAGGAGACAGGGAGACCCTATGGCTACACCTTC; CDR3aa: CASSQETGRPYGYTF
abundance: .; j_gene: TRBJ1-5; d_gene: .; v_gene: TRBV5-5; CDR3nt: TGTGCCAGCAGCTTGGGACATACTCTCAATCAGCCCCAGCATTTT; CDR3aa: CASSLGHTLNQPQHF
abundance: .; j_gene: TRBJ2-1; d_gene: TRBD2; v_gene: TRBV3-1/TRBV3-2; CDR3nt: TGTGCCAGCAGCCAAGGGCTAGCGGGAATGGGTTACAATGAGCAGTTCTTC; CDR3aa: CASSQGLAGMGYNEQFF
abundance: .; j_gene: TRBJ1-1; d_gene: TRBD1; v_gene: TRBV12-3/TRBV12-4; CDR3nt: TGTGCCAGCAGTTATACAGGGGGCACTGAAGCTTTCTTT; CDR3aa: CASSYTGGTEAFF
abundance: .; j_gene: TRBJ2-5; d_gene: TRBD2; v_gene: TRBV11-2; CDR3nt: TGTGCCAGCAGCTTTGCTAGCGGGAGCTGGGAGACCCAGTACTTC; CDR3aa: CASSFASGSWETQYF
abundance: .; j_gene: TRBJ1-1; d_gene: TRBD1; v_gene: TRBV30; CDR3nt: TGTGCCTGCCAACGACCCGGACAGGGATCTGAAGCTTTCTTT; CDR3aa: CACQRPGQGSEAFF
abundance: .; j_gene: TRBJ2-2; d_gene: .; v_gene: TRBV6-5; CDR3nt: TGTGCCAGCTGCCGGGACACCCCGAACACCGGGGAGCTGTTTTTT; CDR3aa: CASCRDTPNTGELFF
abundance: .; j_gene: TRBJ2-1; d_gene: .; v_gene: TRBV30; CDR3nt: TGTGCCTGGGGACGCCAGGGGGGCTCCTACAATGAGCAGTTCTTC; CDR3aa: CAWGRQGGSYNEQFF
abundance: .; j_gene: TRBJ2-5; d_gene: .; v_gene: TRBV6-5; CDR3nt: TGTGCCAGCAGAATAGGGGCTCTCCAAGAGACCCAGTACTTC; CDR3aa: CASRIGALQETQYF
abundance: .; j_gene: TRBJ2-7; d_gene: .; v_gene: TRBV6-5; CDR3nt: TGTGCCAGCAGTTTCCGAGGAATACACGAGCAGTACTTC; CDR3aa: CASSFRGIHEQYF
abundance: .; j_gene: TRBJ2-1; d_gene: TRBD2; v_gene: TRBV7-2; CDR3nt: TGTGCCAGCAGCCCTCGGACTAGCGGGAAGTCCTACAATGAGCAGTTCTTC; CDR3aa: CASSPRTSGKSYNEQFF
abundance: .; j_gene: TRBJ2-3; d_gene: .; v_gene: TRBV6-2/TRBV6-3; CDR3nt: TGTGCCAGCAGTTACGGACTAATCACAGATACGCAGTATTTT; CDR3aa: CASSYGLITDTQYF
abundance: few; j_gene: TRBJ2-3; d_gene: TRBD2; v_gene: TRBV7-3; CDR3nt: TGTGCCAGCAGCTCCCCTTTGGGACTAGCGGGAGGGCCTGAAACAGATACGCAGTATTTT; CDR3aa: CASSSPLGLAGGPETDTQYF
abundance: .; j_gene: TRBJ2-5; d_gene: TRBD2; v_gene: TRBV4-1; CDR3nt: TGCGCCAGCAGCCAAGATCCAGCGGGACACCAAGAGACCCAGTACTTC; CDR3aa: CASSQDPAGHQETQYF
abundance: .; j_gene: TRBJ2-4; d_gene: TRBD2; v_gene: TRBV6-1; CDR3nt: TGTGCCAGCAGTGAAGTGCGGGGGGGAGCCAAAAACATTCAGTACTTC; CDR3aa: CASSEVRGGAKNIQYF
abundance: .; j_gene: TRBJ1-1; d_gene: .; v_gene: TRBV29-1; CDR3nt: TGCAGCGTTTCCAATCTAGAAGCTTTCTTT; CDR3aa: CSVSNLEAFF
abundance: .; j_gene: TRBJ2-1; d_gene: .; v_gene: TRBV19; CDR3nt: TGTGCCAGTAGTAGCGCGGGCCTCTACAATGAGCAGTTCTTC; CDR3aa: CASSSAGLYNEQFF
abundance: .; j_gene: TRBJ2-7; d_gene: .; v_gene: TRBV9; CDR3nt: TGTGCCAGCAGCCCCGAGGGGACACCCTTCTACGAGCAGTACTTC; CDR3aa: CASSPEGTPFYEQYF
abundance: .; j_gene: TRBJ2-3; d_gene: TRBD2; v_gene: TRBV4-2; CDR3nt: TGTGCCAGCAGCCAAGATGGGACTAGCGGGATCACAGATACGCAGTATTTT; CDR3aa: CASSQDGTSGITDTQYF
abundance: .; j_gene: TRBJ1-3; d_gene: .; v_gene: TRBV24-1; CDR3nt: TGTGCCACCAGTGATCCAGGGTTCGGAAACACCATATATTTT; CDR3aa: CATSDPGFGNTIYF
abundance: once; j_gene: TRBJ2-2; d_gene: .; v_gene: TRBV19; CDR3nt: TGTGCCAGTAGTTCCCGACAGGCGAACACCGGGGAGCTGTTTTTT; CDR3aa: CASSSRQANTGELFF
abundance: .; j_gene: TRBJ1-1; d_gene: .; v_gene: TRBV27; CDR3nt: TGTGCCAGCAGTTTAAGGCAGGGCACCACTGAAGCTTTCTTT; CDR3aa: CASSLRQGTTEAFF
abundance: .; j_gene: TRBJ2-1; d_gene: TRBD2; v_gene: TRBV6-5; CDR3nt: TGTGCCAGCAGTTGGTCACTAGCGGGAGCGAATGAGCAGTTCTTC; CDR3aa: CASSWSLAGANEQFF
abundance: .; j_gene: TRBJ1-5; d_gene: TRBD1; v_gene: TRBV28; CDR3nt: TGTGCCAGCAGTTATCTCAAACAGGGGAAGAAAATGAGCAATCAGCCCCAGCATTTT; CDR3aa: CASSYLKQGKKMSNQPQHF
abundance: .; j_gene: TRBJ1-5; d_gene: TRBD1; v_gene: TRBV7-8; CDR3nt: TGTGCCAGCAGCCTTGGACAGGGGCAGCATTTT; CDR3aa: CASSLGQGQHF
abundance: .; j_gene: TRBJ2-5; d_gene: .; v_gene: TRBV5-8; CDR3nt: TGTGCCAGCAGCTTGGAACAGTTCGCCCCCGAGACCCAGTACTTC; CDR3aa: CASSLEQFAPETQYF
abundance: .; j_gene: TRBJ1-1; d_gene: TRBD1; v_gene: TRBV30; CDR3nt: TGTGCCTGGGGGACAGGGGTGAACACTGAAGCTTTCTTT; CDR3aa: CAWGTGVNTEAFF
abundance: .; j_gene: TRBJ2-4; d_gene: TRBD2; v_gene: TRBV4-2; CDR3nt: TGTGCCAGCAGCCAGGACGGGACTAGCGTTCGACTAGCCAAAAACATTCAGTACTTC; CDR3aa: CASSQDGTSVRLAKNIQYF
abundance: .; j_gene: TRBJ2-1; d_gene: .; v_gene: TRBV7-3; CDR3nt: TGTGCCAGCAGCTTAAGTTCCACCGGGTTTACGGTCCCGATCCGAAAGAGCTCCTACAATGAGCAGTTCTTC; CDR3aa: CASSLSSTGFTVPIRKSSYNEQFF
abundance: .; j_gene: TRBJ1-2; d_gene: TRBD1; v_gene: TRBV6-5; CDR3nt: TGTGCCAGCAGACGACAGGGGGCTAATTACTATGGCTACACCTTC; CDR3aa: CASRRQGANYYGYTF
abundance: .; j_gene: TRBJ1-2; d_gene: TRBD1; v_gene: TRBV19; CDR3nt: TGTGCCAGTAAATACGGGACAGGTGATACCTATGGCTACACCTTC; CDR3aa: CASKYGTGDTYGYTF
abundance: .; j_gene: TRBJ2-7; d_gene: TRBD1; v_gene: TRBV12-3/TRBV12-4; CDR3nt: TGTGCCAGCAGTTTCGCAGGGGGCTCCGAGCAGTACTTC; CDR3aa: CASSFAGGSEQYF
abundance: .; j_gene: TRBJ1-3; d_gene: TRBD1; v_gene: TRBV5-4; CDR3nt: TGTGCCAGCAGCCAGAGCGGGGACAGGGGCTCTGGAAACACCATATATTTT; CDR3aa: CASSQSGDRGSGNTIYF
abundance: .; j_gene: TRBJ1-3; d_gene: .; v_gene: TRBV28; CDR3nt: TGTGCCAGCAGTTTCATCGCCGGCAGGGGCCGAAACACCATATATTTT; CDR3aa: CASSFIAGRGRNTIYF
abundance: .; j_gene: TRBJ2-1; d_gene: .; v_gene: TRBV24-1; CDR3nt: TGTGCCACCAGGGCCCGGGGTGGCTCCTACAATGAGCAGTTCTTC; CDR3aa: CATRARGGSYNEQFF
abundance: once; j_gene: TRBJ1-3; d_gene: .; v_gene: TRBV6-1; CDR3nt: TGTGCCAGCAGTGAAGCGGGGCCAGGGGAACATTTTGGAAACACCATATATTTT; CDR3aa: CASSEAGPGEHFGNTIYF
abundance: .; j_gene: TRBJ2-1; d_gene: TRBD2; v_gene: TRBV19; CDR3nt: TGTGCCAGTAGTATCGGACTAGCGGGAGGTAATGAGCAGTTCTTC; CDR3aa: CASSIGLAGGNEQFF
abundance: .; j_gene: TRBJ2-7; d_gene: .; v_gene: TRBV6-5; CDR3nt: TGTGCCAGCAGCACCGGGACTGCCACAGCCTACGAGCAGTACTTC; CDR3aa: CASSTGTATAYEQYF
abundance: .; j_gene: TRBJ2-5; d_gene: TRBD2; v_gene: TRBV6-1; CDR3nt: TGTGCCAGCAGTGAAGAGGCGGGCGGGAGCCCAGAGACCCAGTACTTC; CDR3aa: CASSEEAGGSPETQYF
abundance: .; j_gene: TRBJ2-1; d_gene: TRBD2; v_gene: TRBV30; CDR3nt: TGTGCCTGGAGGGTTGGGACTAGTAACAATGAGCAGTTCTTC; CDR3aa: CAWRVGTSNNEQFF
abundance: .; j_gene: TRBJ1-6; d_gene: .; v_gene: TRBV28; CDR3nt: TGTGCCAGCAGTTTACTTAAAGGAGGGACTCTTACCTTGGGGGATTCACCCCTCCACTTT; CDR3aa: CASSLLKGGTLTLGDSPLHF
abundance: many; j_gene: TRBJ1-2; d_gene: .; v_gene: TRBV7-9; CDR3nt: TGTGCCAGCAGCTCCTCTACCACCGGGACACATAACTATGGCTACACCTTC; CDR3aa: CASSSSTTGTHNYGYTF
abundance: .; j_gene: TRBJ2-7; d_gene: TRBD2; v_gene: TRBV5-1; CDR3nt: TGCGCCAGCAGCCGGGGCGGATTAGAAGCGGGAGGACACTTCTTCTACGAGCAGTACTTC; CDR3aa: CASSRGGLEAGGHFFYEQYF
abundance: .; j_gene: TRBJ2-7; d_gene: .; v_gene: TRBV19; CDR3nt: TGTGCCAGTAGTATAGTTGGCGGGCGATCCGGCTACGAGCAGTACTTC; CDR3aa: CASSIVGGRSGYEQYF
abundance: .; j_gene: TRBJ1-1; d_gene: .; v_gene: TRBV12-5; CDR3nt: TGTGCTAGTGGCATTCGGGGGCTGCGGGGGACTGAAGCTTTCTTT; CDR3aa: CASGIRGLRGTEAFF